Listed below are T cell receptor beta chains from one sample, sequenced in a study of CXCR3-negative and CXCR3-positive naive CD8 T cells. TCRdb re-called the 5' RACE reads; one entry per CDR3 protein, DNA not given. Its clone listing holds under 85,000 distinct CDR3 sequences. Material for sequencing was naive CXCR3+ CD8+ T cells from blood. These receptor sequences come from a human donor in good health. Some clones in this sample may be carry-over from other donors' samples. CDR3s include the opening cysteine and the closing phenylalanine or tryptophan. Each record gives: V gene, J gene, CDR3 protein.

>TRBV7-8|TRBJ2-7
CASSSGKMGLDGYEQYF
>TRBV29-1|TRBJ2-4
CSVGGTGLNIQYF
>TRBV12-3/TRBV12-4|TRBJ1-3
CASSSRQYTGNTIYF
>TRBV4-3|TRBJ2-7
CASSQGPAYEQYF
>TRBV11-3|TRBJ2-5
CASSLRGSQETQYF
>TRBV28|TRBJ2-3
CASSPLTRGESDTQYF
>TRBV10-1|TRBJ2-7
CAGGREGNYEQYF
>TRBV11-3|TRBJ2-1
CASSPSVSSRAYNEQFF
>TRBV6-5|TRBJ2-6
CASSYPTADRAGANVLTF
>TRBV2|TRBJ2-3
CASSDGIGTDTQYF
>TRBV12-3/TRBV12-4|TRBJ2-7
CASSFSRYEQYF
>TRBV7-2|TRBJ2-7
CASSWALRDSGPPYEQYF
>TRBV12-3/TRBV12-4|TRBJ1-5
CASSLQGAVGQPQHF
>TRBV4-3|TRBJ2-2
CASSQDLPTGELFF
>TRBV5-1|TRBJ2-1
CASSPFSGSPPYNEQFF
>TRBV6-2/TRBV6-3|TRBJ1-1
CASSLREASGAFF
>TRBV27|TRBJ2-2
CASSLTGGGTGELFF
>TRBV4-3|TRBJ2-6
CASSQEPGSGANVLTF
>TRBV28|TRBJ2-7
CASSVSGTSYEQYF
>TRBV3-1|TRBJ2-2
CASSQLDRPGELFF
>TRBV7-9|TRBJ2-7
CASSEGGDYEQYF
>TRBV12-3/TRBV12-4|TRBJ2-3
CASSLVWQKSTDTQYF
>TRBV6-1|TRBJ2-7
CASSERLAGPLYEQYF
>TRBV5-1|TRBJ2-5
CASSNGQGGEETQYF
>TRBV20-1|TRBJ2-1
CSARIQAGASYNEQFF
>TRBV7-8|TRBJ2-5
CASPRGLAGEETQYF
>TRBV27|TRBJ2-1
CASSSPAGGVDEQFF
>TRBV5-1|TRBJ2-1
CASRTSGSHSEQFF
>TRBV7-9|TRBJ2-7
CASSPGQFYEQYF
>TRBV20-1|TRBJ2-7
CSASRRTRHPYEQYF
>TRBV29-1|TRBJ1-4
CSVEDEDEKLFF
>TRBV2|TRBJ2-5
CASSVGTSGYQETQYF
>TRBV6-2/TRBV6-3|TRBJ1-1
CASSSFYGSEAFF
>TRBV6-5|TRBJ1-1
CASSYSRRVTNTEAFF
>TRBV21-1|TRBJ1-5
CAGSKDGYSNQPQHF
>TRBV20-1|TRBJ2-3
CSAIDQAESTDTQYF
>TRBV20-1|TRBJ1-1
CSAPQGPGAEAFF
>TRBV6-5|TRBJ2-1
CASSYSPAGGNNEQFF
>TRBV20-1|TRBJ2-7
CSVRTSSSYEQYF
>TRBV12-3/TRBV12-4|TRBJ2-2
CASSLVVAGKIASNTGELFF
>TRBV29-1|TRBJ1-1
CSVFLLNTEAFF
>TRBV7-9|TRBJ2-7
CASSFLLKPYEQYF
>TRBV28|TRBJ2-1
CASRLGGSFYNEQFF
>TRBV7-6|TRBJ2-1
CASTRVPGDNEQFF
>TRBV28|TRBJ2-1
CASSLEGTGYDEQFF
>TRBV5-1|TRBJ2-7
CASSLEEGGPYEQYF
>TRBV6-2/TRBV6-3|TRBJ1-5
CASSYAQGSQPQHF
>TRBV30|TRBJ1-1
CAWSVGRGDTEAFF
>TRBV7-9|TRBJ2-1
CASSLPSRGANNEQFF
>TRBV6-2/TRBV6-3|TRBJ1-1
CASSPGTVEAFF
>TRBV12-3/TRBV12-4|TRBJ1-4
CASSLHDREKLFF
>TRBV19|TRBJ2-1
CASSPSGTGEQFF
>TRBV28|TRBJ1-5
CASSLDGANQPQHF
>TRBV28|TRBJ2-7
CASSSTGTGSYEQHF